These 20 T cell receptor beta chains were all obtained from the same sample, sequenced in a study of blood T cell repertoires in COVID-19. Sequenced by immunoSEQ multiplex PCR; TCRdb stores in-frame clones only, minus some. The sample carries approximately 190,000 clones, 86% recorded once. Sequences were obtained from PBMCs or T cells enriched from blood (not recorded which). The receptors shown here come from a middle-aged woman in a cohort exposed to, infected with or recovered from COVID-19 (not recorded which).

The V gene is TRBV5-6, the J gene TRBJ1-6; 9 bases agree with TRBD1. This CDR3 is 17 amino acids long. Germline V lookup: CDR1 SGHDT, CDR2 YYEEEE. V shed 2 bases, J shed 4 bases, and the junction held 7 bases outside the gene matches. The chain's CDR3 is CASSLSGTGSYNSPLHF. The DNA for the CDR3 is TGTGCCAGCAGCTTATCCGGGACAGGGAGTTATAATTCACCCCTCCACTTT.

The chain links TRBV10-3 to TRBJ1-1; 10 positions match TRBD1. Germline trimming cut 6 bases from V and 1 base from J; bases unmatched to any gene: 2. The CDR3 spans 14 residues. Per germline, CDR1 ENHRY and CDR2 SYGVKD. As DNA, the CDR3 is TGTGCCATCAGAGGGGACAGGGGGAACACTGAAGCTTTCTTT. Protein sequence: CAIRGDRGNTEAFF.

The rearrangement joins TRBV25-1 to TRBJ1-1, with D tentatively TRBD1 (5 bases). Trimming took 1 base from V and 1 from J, leaving 10 bases between them. Germline V gene data show CDR1 as MGHDK and CDR2 as SYGVNS. The length of the CDR3 is 15 residues. The CDR3 region is CASSEWSRGNTEAFF. The CDR3 nucleotides are TGTGCCAGCAGTGAATGGAGTAGGGGGAACACTGAAGCTTTCTTT.

This chain joins TRBV4-1 and TRBJ1-2; 8 nucleotides match TRBD1. The trim removed 1 base at V and 7 bases at J, leaving 8 bases unmatched. Germline loops: CDR1 MGHRA, CDR2 YSYEKL. The CDR3 sequence is 15 residues long. This chain's CDR3 is CASSQVDRVLAGYTF. CDR3 nucleotides: TGCGCCAGCAGCCAAGTGGACAGGGTGCTGGCTGGCTACACCTTC.

The chain links TRBV4-1 to TRBJ1-5; D is possibly TRBD1 (6 bases). The V gene lost 4 bases and the J gene lost 0 bases, with 19 bases spanning the gap. The CDR3 has 18 amino acids. Germline V gene data show CDR1 as MGHRA and CDR2 as YSYEKL. The DNA for the CDR3 is TGCGCCAGCAGCCGGAACCTAGCGGGGGCCTATAGCAATCAGCCCCAGCATTTT. This encodes CASSRNLAGAYSNQPQHF.

The chain is built from TRBV11-3 and TRBJ2-7; 10 positions agree with TRBD2. The V gene end was trimmed by 3 bases and the J gene end by 1 base; junction bases not matched to a gene: 3. The CDR3 length is 15 residues. Germline CDR1 SGHNT, CDR2 YENEEA. Here the CDR3 DNA reads TGTGCCAGCAGCTTTTTAGCGGGAGGTTCCTACGAGCAGTACTTC. It codes for CASSFLAGGSYEQYF.

The V and J genes are TRBV19 and TRBJ1-2; unclear D gene. Trimming took off 3 bases at V and 4 bases at J, with 9 bases between the two ends. Germline V gene lookup returns CDR1 LNHDA and CDR2 SQIVND (reference sequence). This CDR3 region has 13 residues. The CDR3 is CASSISRSYGYTF. The CDR3 coding sequence is TGTGCCAGTAGTATTTCCAGATCCTATGGCTACACCTTC.

The chain carries TRBV27 and TRBJ1-2; 8 bases line up with TRBD1. V trimming: 1 base; J trimming: 6 bases; junction bases outside the gene matches: 7. CDR1 MNHEY and CDR2 SMNVEV come from the germline V gene (reference sequence). CDR3 length equals 15 residues. The CDR3 DNA reads TGTGCCAGCAGTTTATATCAGGGGGCCAGACATGGCTACACCTTC. It encodes CASSLYQGARHGYTF.

The count of this clone is one. CDR3 bases: TGTGCCAGCAGCTTGGCCGGGTATAGCAATCAGCCCCAGCATTTT. Translating gives CASSLAGYSNQPQHF. The chain couples TRBV5-6 to TRBJ1-5, with D hard to call. V lost 0 bases to trimming and J lost 0 bases, with 7 bases between them. Germline values: CDR1 SGHDT, CDR2 YYEEEE. The CDR3 is made up of 15 amino acids. Supplemented by reference TRBV5-6 and TRBJ1-5, the full variable domain reads DAGVTQSPTHLIKTRGQQVTLRCSPKSGHDTVSWYQQALGQGPQFIFQYYEEEERQRGNFPDRFSGHQFPNYSSELNVNALLLGDSALYLCASSLAGYSNQPQHFGDGTRLSIL.

The chain joins TRBV7-9 to TRBJ2-7; D may be TRBD1 (6 bases). The CDR3 spans 15 residues. V lost 1 base, J lost 5 bases, and 15 bases lay in between. Germline loops: CDR1 SEHNR, CDR2 FQNEAQ (reference sequence). This CDR3 reads CASSLVSQGRNEQYF. The CDR3 DNA sequence: TGTGCCAGCAGCTTAGTTAGCCAGGGGCGAAACGAGCAGTACTTC.

This chain connects TRBV11-3 to TRBJ1-1; D call uncertain. Germline V gene data show CDR1 as SGHNT and CDR2 as YENEEA. V was shortened by 3 bases and J by 3 bases, with 5 bases between the two germline ends. This CDR3 has 12 residues. CDR3 region: CASSFRDTEAFF. CDR3 nucleotide sequence: TGTGCCAGCAGCTTTCGGGACACTGAAGCTTTCTTT.

The chain couples TRBV5-1 to TRBJ1-2, with D perhaps matching TRBD1 (5 bases). Trimming left V 1 base short and J 0 bases short, with 13 bases between. This CDR3 has 16 residues. Germline CDR1 reads SGHRS; CDR2 reads YFSETQ. CDR3 region: CASSLTTGRSNYGYTF. The CDR3, as DNA: TGCGCCAGCAGCTTGACTACAGGCAGATCTAACTATGGCTACACCTTC.

V is TRBV5-6 and J is TRBJ2-7, with no clear D. The CDR3 totals 14 residues. Germline lookup yields CDR1 SGHDT and CDR2 YYEEEE. Trimming took off 0 bases at V and 3 bases at J, with 10 bases between the two ends. CDR3 residues: CASSLVDKIYEQYF. The CDR3 DNA sequence: TGTGCCAGCAGCTTGGTTGACAAAATCTACGAGCAGTACTTC.

This clone was seen at least ten times. CDR3 coding DNA: TGCGCCAGCAGGCGCTTAAGGACAGGGGAGGACACTGAAGCTTTCTTT. Translation: CASRRLRTGEDTEAFF. V and J are TRBV5-1 and TRBJ1-1, with TRBD1 matching 9 bases. The CDR3 length is 16 residues. The J segment lost 3 bases and the V segment lost 5 bases, leaving 11 bases of the junction unmatched. CDR1 is SGHRS and CDR2 is YFSETQ in the germline V gene.

This clone was found a few times. The chain has TRBV7-8 and TRBJ1-1, with TRBD1 matching over 10 bases. The junction had 9 bases not matched to a gene; V was cut back by 8 bases and J by 3 bases. The length of the CDR3 is 15 residues. Germline V CDR1 and CDR2: SGHVS, FQNEAQ. The CDR3 here is CASSGTGVLDTEAFF. In DNA form, the CDR3 reads TGTGCCAGCTCAGGGACAGGGGTTTTAGACACTGAAGCTTTCTTT.

The rearrangement links TRBV7-2 to TRBJ2-3; 10 nucleotides match TRBD2. Germline V lookup: CDR1 SGHTA, CDR2 FQGNSA. The CDR3 has 16 amino acids. V gave up 3 bases and J gave up 5 bases; unmatched junction bases: 8. This CDR3 is CASSFALAGAKDTQYF. In nucleotides, the CDR3 is TGTGCCAGCAGCTTCGCGCTAGCGGGAGCTAAAGATACGCAGTATTTT.

The chain has TRBV27 and TRBJ1-6, with TRBD1 matching 7 bases. Germline V lookup: CDR1 MNHEY, CDR2 SMNVEV (reference sequence). There are 14 residues in the CDR3. The trim removed 7 bases at V and 9 bases at J, leaving 9 bases unmatched. The CDR3 sequence is CASTGGTDSSPLHF. CDR3 DNA sequence: TGTGCCAGCACCGGAGGGACAGATAGTTCACCCCTCCACTTT.

The V gene is TRBV29-1, the J gene TRBJ2-1; the D gene is possibly TRBD2 (6 bases). V was shortened by 8 bases and J by 1 base, with 15 bases between the two germline ends. Looked up from germline, CDR1 is SQVTM and CDR2 is ANQGSEA. The CDR3 has 14 amino acids. This CDR3 is CSPTQAGSYNEQFF. Written as DNA, the CDR3 is TGCAGCCCCACACAGGCGGGGTCCTACAATGAGCAGTTCTTC.

The chain couples TRBV11-3 to TRBJ2-5; D uncertain. V shed 0 bases and J shed 1 base, with 3 bases lying between them. Germline CDR1 is SGHNT and CDR2 is YENEEA. This CDR3 is 13 amino acids long. The CDR3 is CASSLEAQETQYF. Here the CDR3 DNA reads TGTGCCAGCAGCTTAGAGGCCCAAGAGACCCAGTACTTC.

V and J are TRBV28 and TRBJ2-7; D is possibly TRBD2 (5 bases). CDR1 and CDR2 (germline): MDHEN, SYDVKM. Trimming removed 2 bases from V and 0 bases from J, with 14 bases in between. There are 16 residues in the CDR3. CDR3 region: CASSLLIRRTSYEQYF. DNA for the CDR3: TGTGCCAGCAGTTTACTCATTAGGAGGACCTCCTACGAGCAGTACTTC. The full variable domain, its missing parts supplied by reference TRBV28 and TRBJ2-7, is DVKVTQSSRYLVKRTGEKVFLECVQDMDHENMFWYRQDPGLGLRLIYFSYDVKMKEKGDIPEGYSVSREKKERFSLILESASTNQTSMYLCASSLLIRRTSYEQYFGPGTRLTVT.